This is a list of T cell receptor beta chains from one sample in a study of T cell repertoires in cytomegalovirus infection. TCRdb reanalysed the reads using MiXCR and keeps one entry per CDR3 protein. The table lists around 450,000 distinct CDR3 sequences, 31% of them singletons. The material sequenced was PBMCs. These receptors were taken from a human donor in good health (CMV status not recorded). Some clones in this sample may be carry-over from other donors' samples. CDR3s leave out the opening cysteine and the closing phenylalanine or tryptophan.

j_call: TRBJ1-1
cdr3_length: 17
v_call: TRBV12-3/TRBV12-4
cdr3_aa: ASSLAHYWKGGSYTEAV

j_call: TRBJ2-1
cdr3_length: 11
v_call: TRBV26
cdr3_aa: ASSPSAGDEQF

j_call: TRBJ1-5
cdr3_length: 16
v_call: TRBV7-3
cdr3_aa: AIPWAVGQLYSNQPQH

j_call: TRBJ2-2
cdr3_length: 12
v_call: TRBV4-3
cdr3_aa: ASSQGQARGELF

j_call: TRBJ1-3
cdr3_length: 13
v_call: TRBV6-1
cdr3_aa: ASSDAPSSGNTIY

j_call: TRBJ1-2
cdr3_length: 11
v_call: TRBV7-2
cdr3_aa: ASSYQGSYGYT

j_call: TRBJ2-5
cdr3_length: 13
v_call: TRBV19
cdr3_aa: ASSIQFHTGTSLY

j_call: TRBJ1-5
cdr3_length: 14
v_call: TRBV7-2
cdr3_aa: ASSLVGPGVIQPQH

j_call: TRBJ1-4
cdr3_length: 12
v_call: TRBV12-3/TRBV12-4
cdr3_aa: ASSLGAEGEKLF

j_call: TRBJ1-5
cdr3_length: 11
v_call: TRBV7-6
cdr3_aa: ASSLGRNQPHH

j_call: TRBJ1-6
cdr3_length: 12
v_call: TRBV7-9
cdr3_aa: ASSPGQKNSPLH

j_call: TRBJ1-2
cdr3_length: 12
v_call: TRBV6-1
cdr3_aa: ASTGTRANYGYT

j_call: TRBJ2-3
cdr3_length: 16
v_call: TRBV4-1
cdr3_aa: ASSQEGGGGPSTDTQY

j_call: TRBJ1-1
cdr3_length: 13
v_call: TRBV7-2
cdr3_aa: ASSLGAILGTEAF